The TCR beta chain under discussion was sequenced for a study of cytomegalovirus exposure and HLA in healthy donors. About this clone itself: Antigen: not known.

Regarding the study as a whole: It was confirmed in vitro that a few of the CMV-associated chains were specific for CMV antigens. The majority of TCR sequences were rare, yet some public TCRs appeared in many donors. A later analysis by the authors found several of the most significant clusters apparently linked to common viral pathogens. Per a prior analysis, the majority of TCR beta V segments were productive roughly 87% or roughly 30% of the time.

The CDR3 consists of 16 residues. With 5 bases removed from V and 8 bases from J, the gap between germline ends came to 22 bases. Germline V gene lookup returns CDR1 LGHNA and CDR2 YSLEER. The primer mix had 60 Vbeta and 13 Jbeta primers. The data were produced by immunoSEQ multiplex PCR, yet TCRdb's version contains in-frame clones alone and is incomplete. The sample includes approximately 190,000 clones, roughly an eighth of them seen just once. V and J are TRBV4-3 and TRBJ2-1, with a possible D match to TRBD2 (6 bases). Sequencing was performed on PBMCs. The sequence derives from a man aged 50 to 59 in good health and CMV-seropositive. CDR3 sequence (DNA): TGCGCCAGCAGCTTAGAGGGCTGGGGCGGGGCCGATGAGCAGTTCTTC. It encodes CASSLEGWGGADEQFF.